The following is a TCR beta chain sequence with its context. No antigen is known for it. This record belongs to a study of vaccination and CD4 T cells after COVID-19. Sequencing of DNA taken from cultured CD4+ T cells relied on the Oncomine TCR Beta short-read assay. Cultured CD4+ T cells yielded the extracted genomic DNA. TCRdb reanalysed the PCR reads using MiXCR and keeps one entry per CDR3 protein. The sample records approximately 10,000 distinct CDR3 sequences, 34% being singletons. Regarding treatment: approximately 11-day PBMC culture with coronavirus spike peptide pools or control peptides (ViraFEST assay). Harvesting of the unexposed donor's CD4+ T cells predated the COVID-19 pandemic (2011-2018). Researchers challenged CD4+ T cells from unexposed donors with SARS-CoV-2 S/N and four cold-coronavirus spikes, cells permitting. The CDR3 has 16 residues. V lost 0 bases and J lost 2, with 11 bases in between. CDR1 is LNHNV and CDR2 is YYDKDF in the germline V gene (reference sequence).

Study results and caveats: Median SARS-CoV-2-reactive clonotype numbers went up from roughly 21 to 40, but not significantly.

Material: CD4+ T cells from blood, cultured in vitro. The J gene is TRBJ1-3, the V gene TRBV15; D is ambiguous. This receptor was identified in a human donor in good health. CDR3 loop: CATSRDSGRTGNTIYF. The CDR3 DNA reads TGTGCCACCAGCAGAGATTCGGGGAGAACTGGAAACACCATATATTTT.